This T cell receptor beta chain derives from a study of early T cells in non-severe SARS-CoV-2 infection. Researchers tagged individual cDNA molecules with unique molecular identifiers. TCRdb re-analysed the 5' RACE reads in MiXCR, keeping a single row per CDR3 protein. Seen here are tens of thousands of distinct CDR3 sequences, roughly an eighth observed once, and the top ten hold roughly 1.3%. This clonotype was observed at least ten times. V was pared by 2 bases and J by 5 bases, with 7 bases between. Germline V gene lookup returns CDR1 LGHNT and CDR2 FRNRAP. The CDR3 totals 13 residues. This TCR was recovered from an adult who was a healthcare worker with PCR-confirmed SARS-CoV-2 infection or an uninfected control (not recorded which). The chain is built from TRBV12-5 and TRBJ2-1; D remains unclear. Sequenced: whole blood. CDR3 loop: CASGLSTDNEQFF. The CDR3 DNA sequence: TGTGCTAGTGGTTTGTCCACTGACAATGAGCAGTTCTTC. Using reference TRBV12-5 and TRBJ2-1 for the parts outside the CDR3, the full variable domain is DARVTQTPRHKVTEMGQEVTMRCQPILGHNTVFWYRQTMMQGLELLAYFRNRAPLDDSGMPKDRFSAEMPDATLATLKIQPSEPRDSAVYFCASGLSTDNEQFFGPGTRLTVL.